This T cell receptor (beta chain) was captured by sequencing in a study of CD8 T cells in Susac syndrome. cDNA came from about 0.46 to 1 ug RNA primed by random hexamers. TCRdb re-called the immunoSEQ multiplex PCR reads through MiXCR, storing one row per CDR3 protein. The sample lists hundreds of thousands of distinct CDR3 sequences, 90% to 95% occurring once. Trimming pared 3 bases from V and 4 bases from J, leaving 18 bases between. Germline V gene data show CDR1 as SEHNR and CDR2 as FQNEAQ (reference sequence). The CDR3 runs 16 residues. The chain has TRBV7-9 and TRBJ2-5, with D perhaps TRBD2 (6 bases). Sequenced: CD8+ T cells from PBMCs. This sequence originates from a human donor with multiple sclerosis. The CDR3 loop reads CASSFSTGHGRETQYF. DNA for the CDR3: TGTGCCAGCAGCTTCTCCACCGGGCACGGGAGAGAGACCCAGTACTTC.